These T cell receptor beta chains were read from a single sample in a study of T-cell memory formation after mild COVID-19. MiXCR, run by TCRdb on the 5' RACE reads, gives a single entry per CDR3 protein. The sample lists 350,000 to 500,000 distinct CDR3 sequences; 20% to 30% were seen once. The specimen was PBMCs or a T cell subset sorted from them (not recorded which). The receptors originated from an adult woman who had mild COVID-19 (a few samples of this study predate the infection). Cell type and time point are not known. Both conserved end residues are part of each CDR3. D genes are given only for firm matches. Some rows mark clone size as missing; the rest say once, few, many or name a class of expanded clone.

d_gene	abundance	j_gene	v_gene	CDR3nt	CDR3aa
.	.	TRBJ1-2	TRBV29-1	TGCAGCGTTGACGCAGGGTACTATGGCTACACCTTC	CSVDAGYYGYTF
TRBD2	.	TRBJ2-1	TRBV3-1	TGTGCCAGCGCGGGACTAGCGGGGGTCTCCTACAATGAGCAGTTCTTC	CASAGLAGVSYNEQFF
.	.	TRBJ1-3	TRBV9	TGTGCCAGCAGCACCCCGTCAAGGGGGTACTCTGGAAACACCATATATTTT	CASSTPSRGYSGNTIYF
.	few	TRBJ2-2	TRBV7-9	TGTGCCAGCCAAGTGTGGGAATCTAGCGGGGAGCTGTTTTTT	CASQVWESSGELFF
.	.	TRBJ2-7	TRBV29-1	TGCAGCGCCGAATCGGACCACTCCTACGAGCAGTACTTC	CSAESDHSYEQYF
.	.	TRBJ1-2	TRBV12-3/TRBV12-4	TGTGCCAGCAGTTTAGCAGCGGAGGGAGCGGGTGGCTACACCTTC	CASSLAAEGAGGYTF
.	few	TRBJ2-1	TRBV5-5	TGTGCCAGCAGCTTAACGGGAACCGGGGCTGGCTCCTACAATGAGCAGTTCTTC	CASSLTGTGAGSYNEQFF
.	.	TRBJ2-5	TRBV7-2	TGTGCCAGCAGCTTAGGGTACTCCTCACACTGGGAGACCCAGTACTTC	CASSLGYSSHWETQYF
.	.	TRBJ1-2	TRBV6-5	TGTGCCAGCGGAAGCGGCTACTATGGCTACACCTTC	CASGSGYYGYTF
TRBD1	few	TRBJ1-1	TRBV29-1	TGCAGCGCCGGACAGGGGGAAAGCACTGAAGCTTTCTTT	CSAGQGESTEAFF
.	few	TRBJ1-1	TRBV7-2	TGTGCCAGCAGCTTAGGACTGACCACTGAAGCTTTCTTT	CASSLGLTTEAFF
.	.	TRBJ1-5	TRBV5-1	TGCGCCAGCAGCTTGGATTCGGGGAGACAGCCCCAGCATTTT	CASSLDSGRQPQHF
TRBD2	few	TRBJ2-1	TRBV12-3/TRBV12-4	TGTGCCAGCAGTGCCCGGACTAGCGGGGTCAATGAGCAGTTCTTC	CASSARTSGVNEQFF
.	.	TRBJ2-7	TRBV19	TGTGCCACGCAGGGGACCTACGAGCAGTACTTC	CATQGTYEQYF
.	.	TRBJ2-5	TRBV5-1	TGCGCCAGCACCCATGGGAGTCAGGCCCAAGAGACCCAGTACTTC	CASTHGSQAQETQYF
.	.	TRBJ1-2	TRBV5-1	TGCGCCAGCAGCTTTGGGGGGCGAGCAGATGGCTACACCTTC	CASSFGGRADGYTF
.	.	TRBJ2-5	TRBV7-9	TGTGCCAGCAGGCAATGGGAGACCCAGTACTTC	CASRQWETQYF
.	many	TRBJ2-3	TRBV7-3	TGTGCCAGCAGCATTCAGGGACGGACAGACACAGATACGCAGTATTTT	CASSIQGRTDTDTQYF